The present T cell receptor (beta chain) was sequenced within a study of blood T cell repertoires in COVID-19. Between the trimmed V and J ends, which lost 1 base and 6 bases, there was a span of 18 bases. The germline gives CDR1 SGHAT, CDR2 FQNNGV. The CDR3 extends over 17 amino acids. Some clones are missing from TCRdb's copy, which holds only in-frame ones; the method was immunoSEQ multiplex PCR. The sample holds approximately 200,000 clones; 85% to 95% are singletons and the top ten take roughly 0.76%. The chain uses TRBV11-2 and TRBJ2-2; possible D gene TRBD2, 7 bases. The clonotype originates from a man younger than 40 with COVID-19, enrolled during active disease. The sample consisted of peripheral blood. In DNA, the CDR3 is TGTGCCAGCAGCTTAGGATTTCCGGGGGGCAGATCCGGGGAGCTGTTTTTT. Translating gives CASSLGFPGGRSGELFF.